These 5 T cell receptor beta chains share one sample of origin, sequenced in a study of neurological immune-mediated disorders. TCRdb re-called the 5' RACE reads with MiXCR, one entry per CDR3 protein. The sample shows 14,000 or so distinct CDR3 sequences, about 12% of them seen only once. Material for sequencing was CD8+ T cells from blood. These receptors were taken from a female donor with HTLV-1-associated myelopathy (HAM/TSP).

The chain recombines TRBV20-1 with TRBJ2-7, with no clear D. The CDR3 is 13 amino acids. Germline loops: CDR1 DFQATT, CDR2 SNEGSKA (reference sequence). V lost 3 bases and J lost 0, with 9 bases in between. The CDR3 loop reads CSASRRTSYEQYF. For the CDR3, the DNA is TGCAGTGCTAGCAGGCGCACCTCCTACGAGCAGTACTTC.

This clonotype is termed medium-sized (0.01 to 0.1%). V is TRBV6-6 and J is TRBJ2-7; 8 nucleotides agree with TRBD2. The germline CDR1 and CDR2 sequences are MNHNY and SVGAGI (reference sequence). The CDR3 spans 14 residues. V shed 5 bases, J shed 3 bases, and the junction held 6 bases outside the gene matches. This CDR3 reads CASSQLAAHYEQYF. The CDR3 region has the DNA TGTGCCAGCAGTCAACTAGCGGCCCACTACGAGCAGTACTTC.

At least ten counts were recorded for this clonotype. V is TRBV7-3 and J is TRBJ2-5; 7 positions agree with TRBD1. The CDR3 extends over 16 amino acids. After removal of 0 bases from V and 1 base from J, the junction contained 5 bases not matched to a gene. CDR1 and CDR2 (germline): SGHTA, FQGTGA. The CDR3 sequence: CASSLTGQKFQETQYF. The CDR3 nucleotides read TGTGCCAGCAGCTTAACGGGACAGAAATTCCAAGAGACCCAGTACTTC.

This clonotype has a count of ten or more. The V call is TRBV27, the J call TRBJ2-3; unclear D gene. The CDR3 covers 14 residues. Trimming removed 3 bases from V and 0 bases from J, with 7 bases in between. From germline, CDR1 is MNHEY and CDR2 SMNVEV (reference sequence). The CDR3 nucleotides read TGTGCCAGCAGTTTTGTGGGGAGCACAGATACGCAGTATTTT. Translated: CASSFVGSTDTQYF.

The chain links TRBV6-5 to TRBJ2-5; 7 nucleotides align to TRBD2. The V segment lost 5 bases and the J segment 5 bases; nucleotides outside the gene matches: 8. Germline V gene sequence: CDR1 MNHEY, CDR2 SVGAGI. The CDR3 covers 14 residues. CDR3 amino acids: CASSDPKAGETQYF. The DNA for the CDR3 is TGTGCCAGCAGTGACCCAAAAGCGGGGGAGACCCAGTACTTC.